Listed here are 26 T cell receptor beta chains from one sample, sequenced in a study of cytomegalovirus exposure and HLA in healthy donors. PCR primers comprised 60 Vbeta and 13 Jbeta primers. Clones were sequenced by immunoSEQ multiplex PCR, and TCRdb holds only the in-frame ones, with some missing. This sample's table has fewer than 150,000 clones. The sequenced sample was PBMCs. Receptor source: a woman aged 55-70 years in good health and CMV-seronegative.

The chain has TRBV7-3 and TRBJ2-6, with unresolved D. Germline CDR1 reads SGHTA; CDR2 reads FQGTGA. V lost 5 bases to trimming and J lost 2 bases, with 7 bases between them. This CDR3 spans 14 amino acids. The DNA of the CDR3 is TGTGCCAGCAGCCCCCGTGCTGGGGCCAACGTCCTGACTTTC. It codes for CASSPRAGANVLTF.

The genes are TRBV5-1 and TRBJ2-5, with D tentatively TRBD2 (7 bases). Germline V gene data show CDR1 as SGHRS and CDR2 as YFSETQ. The CDR3 has 16 amino acids. Trimming shortened V by 5 bases and J by 4 bases, and 21 bases separated the two germline ends. CDR3 nucleotide sequence: TGCGCCAGCAGGCCGGGGGCGGGATCGGGAGGAGAGACCCAGTACTTC. Protein product: CASRPGAGSGGETQYF.

V usage is TRBV2 and J usage is TRBJ2-3; TRBD2 matches at 8 bases. V trimming: 2 bases; J trimming: 1 base; junction bases outside the gene matches: 8. CDR3 size: 17 residues. Germline-derived CDR1 and CDR2 are SNHLY and FYNNEI. CDR3 sequence reads: CASSEKAGGPRTDTQYF. CDR3 sequence (DNA): TGTGCCAGCAGTGAAAAGGCGGGGGGCCCTCGCACAGATACGCAGTATTTT.

The chain employs TRBV15 and TRBJ1-4, with D unresolved. In germline, CDR1 is LNHNV, CDR2 YYDKDF (reference sequence). The germline V and J ends were trimmed by 1 base and 5 bases, with 17 bases remaining between them. CDR3 length equals 17 residues. The CDR3: CATSRGALGPKNEKLFF. The CDR3 DNA reads as TGTGCCACCAGCAGAGGGGCCCTCGGCCCTAAGAATGAAAAACTGTTTTTT. Together with reference TRBV15 and TRBJ1-4, the CDR3 gives the full variable domain: DAMVIQNPRYQVTQFGKPVTLSCSQTLNHNVMYWYQQKSSQAPKLLFHYYDKDFNNEADTPDNFQSRRPNTSFCFLDIRSPGLGDTAMYLCATSRGALGPKNEKLFFGSGTQLSVL.

The CDR3 region has the DNA TGTGCCTGGGGGGGCCACGGCACTGAAGCTTTCTTT. Its translation: CAWGGHGTEAFF. This sequence joins TRBV30 and TRBJ1-1, with a tentative D call TRBD1 (6 bases). The CDR3 is 12 residues long. V was cut by 5 bases and J by 4 bases, with 11 bases left in between. Germline CDR1 reads GTSNPN; CDR2 reads SVGIG (reference sequence).

The genes are TRBV11-3 and TRBJ2-7; no reliable D call. The CDR3 sequence is 14 residues long. V shed 0 bases and J shed 3 bases, with 9 bases lying between them. Germline values: CDR1 SGHNT, CDR2 YENEEA. CDR3 amino acids: CASSLDHGSYEQYF. DNA of the CDR3: TGTGCCAGCAGCTTAGATCATGGCAGCTACGAGCAGTACTTC. Full variable domain (missing parts from reference TRBV11-3 and TRBJ2-7): EAGVVQSPRYKIIEKKQPVAFWCNPISGHNTLYWYLQNLGQGPELLIRYENEEAVDDSQLPKDRFSAERLKGVDSTLKIQPAELGDSAVYLCASSLDHGSYEQYFGPGTRLTVT.

This chain uses TRBV7-9 with TRBJ2-7, with 7 bases fitting TRBD1. This CDR3 spans 14 amino acids. V trimming: 2 bases; J trimming: 5 bases; junction bases outside the gene matches: 6. Germline CDR1 SEHNR, CDR2 FQNEAQ (reference sequence). The DNA for the CDR3 is TGTGCCAGCAGCTTAACCGGGACAGCGAACGAGCAGTACTTC. This sequence encodes CASSLTGTANEQYF.

The rearrangement uses TRBV7-3 and TRBJ2-7; D is perhaps TRBD2 (6 bases). This CDR3 region has 13 residues. Germline V gives CDR1 SGHTA, CDR2 FQGTGA. V was pared by 2 bases and J by 3 bases, with 8 bases between. DNA of the CDR3: TGTGCCAGCAGCTTAGGGGGGTTCTACGAGCAGTACTTC. Its translation is CASSLGGFYEQYF.

J is TRBJ1-1 and V is TRBV6-5, with D unclear. The CDR3 runs 14 residues. Between the trimmed V and J ends, which lost 6 bases and 2 bases, there was a span of 13 bases. Germline V lookup: CDR1 MNHEY, CDR2 SVGAGI. The CDR3 spells CASSPTDTNTEAFF. CDR3 sequence (DNA): TGTGCCAGCAGCCCCACCGACACCAACACTGAAGCTTTCTTT.

The chain uses TRBV7-8 and TRBJ2-7, with a weak D call TRBD1 (5 bases). CDR1 and CDR2 (germline): SGHVS, FQNEAQ. The CDR3 is 14 amino acids. V was clipped by 1 base and J by 1 base, with 8 bases between them. The CDR3 spells CASSLDRGSYEQYF. The CDR3 DNA sequence: TGTGCCAGCAGCTTAGATAGGGGATCCTACGAGCAGTACTTC.

Worth noting for this clone: One end of the junction is discordant with germline, which a read error may explain. The chain uses TRBV7-7 and TRBJ2-5, with D maybe TRBD1 (6 bases). The CDR3 totals 15 residues. The germline V gene encodes CDR1 SSHAT and CDR2 FNYEAQ (reference sequence). Written as DNA, the CDR3 is TGTGCTAGCAGCCCCGTGGGGGCAGTACGAGAGACCCAGTACTTC. It codes for CASSPVGAVRETQYF.

Comments on this clone: Relative to the germline gene, one junction end is altered; a read error may explain this. The genes are TRBV7-7 and TRBJ2-5; TRBD1 is a possible D gene (7 bases). CDR1 is SSHAT and CDR2 is FNYEAQ in the germline V gene (reference sequence). CDR3 length equals 15 residues. CDR3 amino acids: CASSATAGGRETQYF. The CDR3 region has the DNA TGTGCTAGCAGCGCCACCGCAGGGGGGCGGGAGACCCAGTACTTC.

The chain uses TRBV15 and TRBJ2-3; D call uncertain. With 1 base removed from V and 2 bases from J, the gap between germline ends came to 7 bases. Germline CDR1 and CDR2: LNHNV and YYDKDF (reference sequence). The CDR3 length is 14 residues. CDR3 bases: TGTGCCACCAGCAGAGTTCGGGTCACAGATACGCAGTATTTT. Its translation is CATSRVRVTDTQYF.

The chain joins TRBV5-6 to TRBJ2-3; D not resolved. V was trimmed by 0 bases and J by 1 base, leaving 6 bases between them. Per the germline V gene, CDR1 is SGHDT and CDR2 is YYEEEE. This CDR3 spans 14 amino acids. The CDR3 sequence is CASSLVFGTDTQYF. The DNA for the CDR3 is TGTGCCAGCAGCTTGGTGTTCGGCACAGATACGCAGTATTTT.

This chain joins TRBV6-5 and TRBJ2-7; D gene uncertain. Trimming stripped 4 bases from V and 3 bases from J, with 13 bases between. The CDR3 totals 14 residues. CDR1 and CDR2 from the germline V gene are MNHEY and SVGAGI. The CDR3 nucleotides read TGTGCCAGCAGTTCCTCTTTCAGACACTACGAGCAGTACTTC. Its protein is CASSSSFRHYEQYF.

This chain uses TRBV28 with TRBJ2-7; 14 positions agree with TRBD2. From germline, CDR1 is MDHEN and CDR2 SYDVKM. The CDR3 covers 15 residues. With V trimmed by 6 bases and J by 5 bases, 6 bases remained unmatched. The CDR3: CASSNRLAGGNEQYF. The CDR3 DNA is TGTGCCAGCAGCAACCGACTAGCGGGGGGGAACGAGCAGTACTTC. Full variable domain (missing parts from reference TRBV28 and TRBJ2-7): DVKVTQSSRYLVKRTGEKVFLECVQDMDHENMFWYRQDPGLGLRLIYFSYDVKMKEKGDIPEGYSVSREKKERFSLILESASTNQTSMYLCASSNRLAGGNEQYFGPGTRLTVT.

The chain recombines TRBV21-1 with TRBJ1-6; no DNA check was done on the table's D call, TRBD1. TRBV21-1 is listed as a pseudogene. This CDR3 spans 16 amino acids. The CDR3 loop reads CASSRATGGSNSPLHF. CDR3 nucleotide sequence: TGTGCCAGCAGCAGAGCAACAGGGGGAAGTAATTCACCCCTCCACTTT.

With regard to this clone: Other DNA sequences in this specimen translate into the identical CDR3. The gene calls are TRBV29-1 and TRBJ1-1; D gene unclear. V gave up 3 bases and J gave up 1 base, with 3 bases separating them. The germline CDR1 and CDR2 sequences are SQVTM and ANQGSEA. The CDR3 loop spans 11 amino acids. The CDR3 DNA is TGCAGCGTTGACTCGAACACTGAAGCTTTCTTT. Its translation is CSVDSNTEAFF.

The V gene is TRBV15, the J gene TRBJ1-6; D gene unclear. CDR1 is LNHNV and CDR2 is YYDKDF in the germline V gene (reference sequence). Trimming left V 2 bases short and J 7 bases short, with 15 bases between. This CDR3 comprises 16 residues. The CDR3 region is CATSRSKEASNSPLHF. CDR3 nucleotide sequence: TGTGCCACCAGCAGATCTAAGGAGGCCTCCAATTCACCCCTCCACTTT. Drawing the rest from reference TRBV15 and TRBJ1-6, the complete variable domain is DAMVIQNPRYQVTQFGKPVTLSCSQTLNHNVMYWYQQKSSQAPKLLFHYYDKDFNNEADTPDNFQSRRPNTSFCFLDIRSPGLGDTAMYLCATSRSKEASNSPLHFGNGTRLTVT.

This chain connects TRBV28 to TRBJ1-1; the D is unclear. The germline CDR1 and CDR2 sequences are MDHEN and SYDVKM. CDR3 size: 15 residues. V was shortened by 3 bases and J by 0 bases, with 11 bases between the two germline ends. The CDR3 reads CASSLGGLMNTEAFF. CDR3 nucleotides: TGTGCCAGCAGTTTGGGAGGGTTAATGAACACTGAAGCTTTCTTT.

This chain connects TRBV19 to TRBJ1-2; D is unclear. The CDR3 is 14 residues long. CDR1 is LNHDA, CDR2 SQIVND, per germline (reference sequence). The ends were cut back, 2 bases at V and 3 bases at J, with 10 bases in the middle. The CDR3 protein is CASSINDIYYGYTF. The CDR3, as DNA: TGTGCCAGTAGTATAAACGACATCTACTATGGCTACACCTTC.

This sequence joins TRBV20-1 and TRBJ2-3; no reliable D call. V lost 5 bases and J lost 2, with 2 bases in between. Germline CDR1 and CDR2: DFQATT and SNEGSKA (reference sequence). This CDR3 comprises 10 residues. Here the CDR3 DNA reads TGCAGTGCTCACACAGATACGCAGTATTTT. Translated: CSAHTDTQYF.

The rearrangement uses TRBV2 and TRBJ1-1, with unresolved D. Germline values: CDR1 SNHLY, CDR2 FYNNEI. The CDR3 covers 13 residues. V was trimmed by 2 bases and J by 3 bases, leaving 7 bases between them. CDR3 bases: TGTGCCAGCAGTGAACGGGAGTACACTGAAGCTTTCTTT. Translation gives CASSEREYTEAFF.

The chain has TRBV6-5 and TRBJ2-5; TRBD1 matches at 8 bases. Germline V gene data show CDR1 as MNHEY and CDR2 as SVGAGI. The V gene end was trimmed by 1 base and the J gene end by 13 bases; junction bases not matched to a gene: 8. The CDR3 has 13 residues. Here the CDR3 DNA reads TGTGCCAGCAGTTACTTCGATGGACAGGGATTGTACTTC. Translating gives CASSYFDGQGLYF.

This chain uses TRBV13 with TRBJ2-2; 13 bases fit TRBD2. The CDR3 covers 19 residues. The germline V gene encodes CDR1 PRHDT and CDR2 FYEKMQ (reference sequence). V gave up 5 bases and J gave up 6 bases; unmatched junction bases: 15. The CDR3 sequence is CASSPIGFGLAGEAGELFF. The DNA of the CDR3 is TGTGCCAGCAGCCCCATAGGCTTTGGACTAGCGGGAGAGGCCGGGGAGCTGTTTTTT.

V and J are TRBV14 and TRBJ2-1; the match to TRBD2 covers 8 bases. The germline CDR1 and CDR2 sequences are SGHDN and FVKESK. The CDR3 extends over 14 amino acids. V lost 4 bases, J lost 3 bases, and 2 bases stayed unmatched. This CDR3 reads CASSPSGFYNEQFF. CDR3 bases: TGTGCCAGCAGCCCTAGCGGGTTCTACAATGAGCAGTTCTTC.